This T cell receptor (beta chain) originates from a study of PD-1 blockade in mismatch repair-deficient tumors. The wider study: Enrolled about 2012-2016, patients had progressing, pretreated mismatch repair-deficient cancers of around 12 types.

Overall study results and limits: Tumor-resident clones, often absent from pretreatment blood, expanded after pembrolizumab and then contracted.

Mismatch repair deficiency was confirmed in all patients, by PCR or immunohistochemistry. TCR sequencing covered a few patients who responded to pembrolizumab. The data were produced by immunoSEQ multiplex PCR, yet TCRdb's version contains in-frame clones alone and is incomplete. The table lists about 84,000 clones, around 85% of them singletons. The CDR3 extends over 15 amino acids. The germline CDR1 and CDR2 sequences are LNHNV and YYDKDF (reference sequence). The V and J ends lost 5 bases and 0 bases, in that order; junction bases with no gene match: 4. Points on this clone: The antigen is not known.

This receptor was obtained from an adult with mismatch repair-deficient cancer. The chain combines TRBV15 with TRBJ1-5; 7 positions agree with TRBD1. The sequencing used peripheral blood, collected 12 weeks after starting pembrolizumab. CDR3 nucleotide sequence: TGTGCCACCAGCGGGGGACAGTATAGCAATCAGCCCCAGCATTTT. Translating it yields CATSGGQYSNQPQHF.